One sample yielded the 9 T cell receptor beta chains listed below, sequenced in a study of beta chain features in type 1 diabetes. Study observations and caveats: Moderate but significant shortening of TCRB CDR3s was recorded in all four CD4+ subsets from Type 1 diabetes patients.

No antigen has been identified for these receptors. The sequenced template was cDNA made from the entire isolated RNA. The data were produced by immunoSEQ multiplex PCR, yet TCRdb's version contains in-frame clones alone and is incomplete. The sample has hundreds of thousands of clones; roughly an eighth are singletons. Sequencing used naive CD4+ T cells from blood. These receptors came from a woman aged 18-30 years with type 1 diabetes.

There are a few counts of this clone. Written as DNA, the CDR3 is TGTGCCACCAGCAGTGGTACGGGAGTATCCTACAATGAGCAGTTCTTC. As protein: CATSSGTGVSYNEQFF. The V and J genes are TRBV15 and TRBJ2-1; a weak D match, TRBD2 (6 bases). CDR1 and CDR2 (germline): LNHNV, YYDKDF (reference sequence). The V end lost 3 bases, the J end lost 1 base, and 13 bases lay between the germline ends. CDR3 length: 16 amino acids.

This clone was detected only a few times. The V and J genes are TRBV4-1 and TRBJ2-6; TRBD1 matches 9 bases. J lost 0 bases, V lost 4 bases, and 10 bases had no gene match. The germline CDR1 and CDR2 sequences are MGHRA and YSYEKL. CDR3 length: 19 amino acids. Written as DNA, the CDR3 is TGCGCCAGCAGCCCGTATCGGGGACAGGGTTTCTCTGGGGCCAACGTCCTGACTTTC. Translated, it gives CASSPYRGQGFSGANVLTF.

V gene TRBV18 combines with J gene TRBJ2-4, with D unresolved. Trimming removed 0 bases at V and 3 bases at J, with 9 bases between. The length of the CDR3 is 15 residues. The V gene's germline CDR1 is KGHSH and CDR2 LQKENI. Here the CDR3 reads CASSPPFTSKNIQYF. DNA for the CDR3: TGTGCCAGCTCACCACCGTTTACCAGCAAAAACATTCAGTACTTC.

In its sample, this clone was seen a few times. The genes are TRBV5-4 and TRBJ2-7; 13 bases line up with TRBD2. Germline CDR1 is SGHNT and CDR2 is YYREEE (reference sequence). The CDR3 runs to 16 residues. With V trimmed by 5 bases and J by 7 bases, 12 bases remained unmatched. CDR3 nucleotide sequence: TGTGCCAGCAGTTTGTTCCAAACTAGCGGGAGGGAGGAGCAGTACTTC. This sequence encodes CASSLFQTSGREEQYF.

This clone was counted only a few times. V and J are TRBV25-1 and TRBJ1-4; D may be TRBD1 (5 bases). Trimming pared 9 bases from V and 7 bases from J, leaving 12 bases between. CDR1 MGHDK and CDR2 SYGVNS come from the germline V gene. The CDR3 sequence is 12 residues long. The CDR3 spells CASGGGGEKLFF. The CDR3 nucleotides are TGTGCCAGTGGGGGGGGAGGTGAAAAACTGTTTTTT.

The genes are TRBV11-2 and TRBJ2-2; maybe TRBD2 (5 bases). Germline CDR1 reads SGHAT; CDR2 reads FQNNGV. CDR3 length equals 12 residues. V was shortened by 5 bases and J by 7 bases, with 8 bases between the two germline ends. The CDR3 DNA sequence: TGTGCCAGCAGCCCCGGGAACGGGGAGCTGTTTTTT. It codes for CASSPGNGELFF.

The table lists this clone with a few counts. The V call is TRBV2, the J call TRBJ1-1; D not certain. Per the germline V gene, CDR1 is SNHLY and CDR2 is FYNNEI. The CDR3 is 13 residues long. Trimming removed 8 bases at V and 8 bases at J, with 18 bases between. For the CDR3, the DNA is TGTGCCAGCCGCTCGATGGGCTCCCTGGAAGCTTTCTTT. It is translated as CASRSMGSLEAFF.

The chain carries TRBV5-1 and TRBJ1-1, with D possibly TRBD1 on 6 matching bases. V dropped 0 bases and J dropped 8 bases, with 11 bases sitting between them. This CDR3 is 13 amino acids long. CDR1 and CDR2 (germline): SGHRS, YFSETQ. DNA for the CDR3: TGCGCCAGCAGCTTGGGGAACAGGGAAGAAGCTTTCTTT. Translation gives CASSLGNREEAFF.

The chain uses TRBV30 and TRBJ2-3, with D possibly being TRBD2 (6 bases). Trimming shortened V by 2 bases and J by 6 bases, and 12 bases separated the two germline ends. This CDR3 spans 13 amino acids. CDR1 is GTSNPN and CDR2 is SVGIG in the germline V gene (reference sequence). The CDR3 reads CAWSWRVRDTQYF. DNA of the CDR3: TGTGCCTGGAGTTGGAGGGTACGGGATACGCAGTATTTT.